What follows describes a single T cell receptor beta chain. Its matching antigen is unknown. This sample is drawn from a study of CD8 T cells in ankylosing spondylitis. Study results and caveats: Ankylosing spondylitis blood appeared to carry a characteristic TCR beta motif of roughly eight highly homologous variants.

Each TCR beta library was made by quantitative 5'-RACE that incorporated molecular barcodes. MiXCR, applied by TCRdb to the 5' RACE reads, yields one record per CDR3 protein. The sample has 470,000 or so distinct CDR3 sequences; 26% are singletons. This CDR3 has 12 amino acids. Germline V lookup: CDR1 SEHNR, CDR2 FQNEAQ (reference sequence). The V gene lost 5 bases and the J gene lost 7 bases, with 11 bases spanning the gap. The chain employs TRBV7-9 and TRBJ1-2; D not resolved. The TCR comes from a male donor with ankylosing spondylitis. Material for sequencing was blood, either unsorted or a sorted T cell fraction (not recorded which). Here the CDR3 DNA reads TGTGCCAGCAGCCAAACATGGGCTGGCTACACCTTC. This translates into CASSQTWAGYTF.